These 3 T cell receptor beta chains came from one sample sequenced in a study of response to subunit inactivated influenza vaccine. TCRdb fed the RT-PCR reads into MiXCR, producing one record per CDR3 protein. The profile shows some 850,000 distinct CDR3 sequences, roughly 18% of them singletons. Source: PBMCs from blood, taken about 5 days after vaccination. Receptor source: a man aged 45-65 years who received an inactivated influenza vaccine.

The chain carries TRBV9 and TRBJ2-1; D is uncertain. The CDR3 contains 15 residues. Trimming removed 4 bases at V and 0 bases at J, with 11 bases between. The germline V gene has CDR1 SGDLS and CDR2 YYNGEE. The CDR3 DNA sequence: TGTGCCAGCAGCCTCCGGACGAGCTCCTACAATGAGCAGTTCTTC. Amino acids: CASSLRTSSYNEQFF.

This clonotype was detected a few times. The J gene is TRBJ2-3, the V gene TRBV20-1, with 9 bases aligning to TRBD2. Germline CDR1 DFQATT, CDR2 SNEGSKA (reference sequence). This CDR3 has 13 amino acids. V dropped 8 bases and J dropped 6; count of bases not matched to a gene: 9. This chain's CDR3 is CSSSRGGRDTQYF. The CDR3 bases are TGCAGTAGTTCGCGGGGGGGTCGGGATACGCAGTATTTT.

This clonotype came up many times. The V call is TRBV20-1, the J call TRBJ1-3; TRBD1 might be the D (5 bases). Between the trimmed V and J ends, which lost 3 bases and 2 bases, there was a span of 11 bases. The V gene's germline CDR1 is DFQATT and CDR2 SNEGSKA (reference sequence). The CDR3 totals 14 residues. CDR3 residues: CSARDAGTGNTIYF. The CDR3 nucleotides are TGCAGTGCTAGGGACGCAGGGACTGGAAACACCATATATTTT.